This TCR beta chain was profiled in a study of shared clonotypes between healthy human individuals. Whole-study results and caveats: The naive CD4 repertoires of a few donors were compared, and approximately 4.5% of clonotypes were shared.

Here immunoSEQ multiplex PCR was the method, and the copy in TCRdb shows in-frame clones only, minus some. The sample includes some 2,500,000 clones, under 95% of them seen just once. For this clone: Its antigen is as yet unknown.

The CDR3 covers 13 residues. The germline V gene encodes CDR1 LGHNT and CDR2 FRNRAP. The germline V and J ends were trimmed by 3 bases and 1 base, with 5 bases remaining between them. The material sequenced was naive CD4+ T cells from PBMCs. Subset indicated: CD45RA+ positively selected. The chain employs TRBV12-5 and TRBJ2-3; D is unclear. This clonotype originated in a man younger than 30 in good health. Some clones in this sample may be carry-over from other donors' samples. In DNA, the CDR3 is TGTGCTAGTGGTTTAATGGGCACAGATACGCAGTATTTT. This encodes CASGLMGTDTQYF.